This T cell receptor (beta chain) was sequenced in a study of blood T cell repertoires in COVID-19. Concerning this clone: The sample has other DNA sequences that encode this CDR3 too.

Trimming took 0 bases from V and 3 from J; bases not matched to a gene: 6. This CDR3 region has 17 residues. Germline V gene lookup returns CDR1 MNHEY and CDR2 SVGEGT. TCRdb keeps only in-frame clones here, not all; method: immunoSEQ multiplex PCR. Of 430,000 or so clones listed, over 85% are singletons. V is TRBV6-2 or TRBV6-3 and J is TRBJ2-1, with 9 bases matching TRBD2. The material sequenced was peripheral blood. The sequence was obtained from a man aged 18 to 30 with COVID-19, enrolled during active disease. CDR3 sequence (DNA): TGTGCCAGCAGTTACTCCCCATTAGCGGGGGTCTACAATGAGCAGTTCTTC. Protein sequence: CASSYSPLAGVYNEQFF.